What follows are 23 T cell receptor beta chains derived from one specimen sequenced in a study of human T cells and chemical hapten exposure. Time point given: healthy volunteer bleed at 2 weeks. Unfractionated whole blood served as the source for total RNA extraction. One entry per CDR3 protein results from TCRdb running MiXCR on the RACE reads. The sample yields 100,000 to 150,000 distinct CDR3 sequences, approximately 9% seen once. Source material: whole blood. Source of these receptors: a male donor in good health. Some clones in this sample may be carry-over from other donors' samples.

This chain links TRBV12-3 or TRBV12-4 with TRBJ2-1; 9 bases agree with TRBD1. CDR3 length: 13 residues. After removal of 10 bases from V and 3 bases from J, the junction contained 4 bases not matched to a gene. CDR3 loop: CATRTGDYNEQFF. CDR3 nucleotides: TGTGCCACCCGGACAGGGGACTACAATGAGCAGTTCTTC.

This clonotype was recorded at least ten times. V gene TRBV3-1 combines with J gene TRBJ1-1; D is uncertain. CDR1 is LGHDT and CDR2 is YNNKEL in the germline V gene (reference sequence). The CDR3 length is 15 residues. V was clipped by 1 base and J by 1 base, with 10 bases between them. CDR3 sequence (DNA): TGTGCCAGCAGCCAAGTAAGTGCAGCGAACACTGAAGCTTTCTTT. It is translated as CASSQVSAANTEAFF.

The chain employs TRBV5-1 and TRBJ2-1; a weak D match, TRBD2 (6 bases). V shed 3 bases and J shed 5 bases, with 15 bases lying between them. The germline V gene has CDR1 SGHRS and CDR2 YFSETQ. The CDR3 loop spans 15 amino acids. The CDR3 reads CASSSGPGLNNEQFF. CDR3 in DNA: TGCGCCAGCAGCTCGGGACCGGGACTGAACAATGAGCAGTTCTTC.

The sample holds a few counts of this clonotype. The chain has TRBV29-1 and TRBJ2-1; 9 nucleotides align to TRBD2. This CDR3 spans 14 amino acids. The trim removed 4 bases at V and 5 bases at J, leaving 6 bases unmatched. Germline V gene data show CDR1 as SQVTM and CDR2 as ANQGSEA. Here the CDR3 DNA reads TGCAGCGTTGTAGTGCGGGAGGGCCACAATGAGCAGTTCTTC. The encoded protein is CSVVVREGHNEQFF.

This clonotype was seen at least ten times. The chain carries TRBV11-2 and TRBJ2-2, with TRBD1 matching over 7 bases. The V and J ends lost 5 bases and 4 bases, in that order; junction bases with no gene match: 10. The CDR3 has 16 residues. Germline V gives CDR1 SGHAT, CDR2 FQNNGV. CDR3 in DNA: TGTGCCAGCAGCCCCCTAAGGGGGCGCACCACCGGGGAGCTGTTTTTT. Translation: CASSPLRGRTTGELFF.

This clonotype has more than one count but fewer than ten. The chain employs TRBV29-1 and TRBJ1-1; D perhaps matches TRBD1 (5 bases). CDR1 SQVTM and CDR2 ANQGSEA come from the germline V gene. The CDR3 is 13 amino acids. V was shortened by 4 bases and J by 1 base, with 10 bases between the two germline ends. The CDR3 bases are TGCAGCGTTGGGGGGAAAAGGAACACTGAAGCTTTCTTT. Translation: CSVGGKRNTEAFF.

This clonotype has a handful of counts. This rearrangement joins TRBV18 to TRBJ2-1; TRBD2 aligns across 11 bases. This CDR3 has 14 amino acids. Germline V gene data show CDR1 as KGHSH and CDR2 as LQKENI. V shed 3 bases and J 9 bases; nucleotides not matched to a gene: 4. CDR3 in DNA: TGTGCCAGCTCACCCGGGACTAGCGGACCTGAGCAGTTCTTC. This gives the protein CASSPGTSGPEQFF.

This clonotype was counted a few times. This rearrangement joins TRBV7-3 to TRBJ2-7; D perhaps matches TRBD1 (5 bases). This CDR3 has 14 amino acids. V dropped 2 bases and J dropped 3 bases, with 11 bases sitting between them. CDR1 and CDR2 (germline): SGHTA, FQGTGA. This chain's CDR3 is CASSLHPGNYEQYF. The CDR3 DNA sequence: TGTGCCAGCAGCTTACATCCAGGGAACTACGAGCAGTACTTC.

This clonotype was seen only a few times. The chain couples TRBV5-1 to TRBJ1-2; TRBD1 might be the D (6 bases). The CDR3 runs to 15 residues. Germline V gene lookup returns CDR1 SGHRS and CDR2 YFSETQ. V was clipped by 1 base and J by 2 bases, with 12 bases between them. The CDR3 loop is CASSLTGAKNYGYTF. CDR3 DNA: TGCGCCAGCAGCTTGACGGGGGCGAAAAACTATGGCTACACCTTC.

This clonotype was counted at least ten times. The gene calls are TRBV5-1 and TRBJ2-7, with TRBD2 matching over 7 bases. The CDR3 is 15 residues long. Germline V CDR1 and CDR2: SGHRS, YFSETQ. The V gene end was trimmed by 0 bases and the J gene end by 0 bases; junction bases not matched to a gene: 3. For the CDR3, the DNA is TGCGCCAGCAGCTTGGCTAGCGGAGACTCCTACGAGCAGTACTTC. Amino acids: CASSLASGDSYEQYF.

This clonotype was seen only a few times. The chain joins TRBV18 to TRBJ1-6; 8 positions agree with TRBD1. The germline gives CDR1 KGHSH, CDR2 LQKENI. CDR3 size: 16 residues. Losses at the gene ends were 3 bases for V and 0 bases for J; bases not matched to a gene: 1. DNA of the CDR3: TGTGCCAGCTCACCGACAGGGGTCTCCTATAATTCACCCCTCCACTTT. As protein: CASSPTGVSYNSPLHF. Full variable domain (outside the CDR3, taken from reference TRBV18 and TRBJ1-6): NAGVMQNPRHLVRRRGQEARLRCSPMKGHSHVYWYRQLPEEGLKFMVYLQKENIIDESGMPKERFSAEFPKEGPSILRIQQVVRGDSAAYFCASSPTGVSYNSPLHFGNGTRLTVT.

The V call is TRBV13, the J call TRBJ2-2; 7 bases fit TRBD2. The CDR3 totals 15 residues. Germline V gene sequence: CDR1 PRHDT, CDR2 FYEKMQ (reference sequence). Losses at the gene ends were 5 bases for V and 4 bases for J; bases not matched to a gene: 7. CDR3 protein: CASSHSGALTGELFF. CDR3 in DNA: TGTGCCAGCAGCCACAGCGGGGCCCTCACCGGGGAGCTGTTTTTT.

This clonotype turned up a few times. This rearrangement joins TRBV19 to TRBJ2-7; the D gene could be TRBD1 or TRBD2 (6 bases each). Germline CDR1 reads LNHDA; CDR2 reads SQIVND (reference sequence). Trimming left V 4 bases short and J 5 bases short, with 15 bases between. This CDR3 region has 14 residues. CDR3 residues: CASSSQQGLDEQYF. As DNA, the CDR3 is TGTGCCAGTAGTAGCCAACAGGGACTGGACGAGCAGTACTTC.

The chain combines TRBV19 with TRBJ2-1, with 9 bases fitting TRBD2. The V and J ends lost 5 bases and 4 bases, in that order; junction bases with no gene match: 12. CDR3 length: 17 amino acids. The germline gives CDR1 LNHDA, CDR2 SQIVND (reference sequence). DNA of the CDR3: TGTGCCAGTAGTCCCAGCCGTGCGGGAGGGCCGTACAATGAGCAGTTCTTC. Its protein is CASSPSRAGGPYNEQFF.

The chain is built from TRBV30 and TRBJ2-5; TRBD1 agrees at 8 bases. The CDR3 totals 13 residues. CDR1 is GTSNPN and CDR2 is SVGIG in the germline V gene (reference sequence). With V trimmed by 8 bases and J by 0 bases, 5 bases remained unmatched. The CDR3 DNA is TGTGCCACGGACAGGGTGTACCAAGAGACCCAGTACTTC. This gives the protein CATDRVYQETQYF.

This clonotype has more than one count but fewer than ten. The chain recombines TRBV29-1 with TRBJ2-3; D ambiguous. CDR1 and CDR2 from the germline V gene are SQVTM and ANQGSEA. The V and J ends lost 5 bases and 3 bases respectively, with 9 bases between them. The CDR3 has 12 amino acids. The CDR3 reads CSVQRETDTQYF. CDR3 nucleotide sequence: TGCAGCGTTCAAAGGGAAACAGATACGCAGTATTTT.

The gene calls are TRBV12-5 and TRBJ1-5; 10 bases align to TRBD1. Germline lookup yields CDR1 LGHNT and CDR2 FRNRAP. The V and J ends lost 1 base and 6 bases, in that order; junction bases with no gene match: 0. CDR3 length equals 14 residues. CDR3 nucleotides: TGTGCTAGTGGTTTGGGGACAGGGGGTCAGCCCCAGCATTTT. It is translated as CASGLGTGGQPQHF.

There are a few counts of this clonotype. The CDR3 here is CSVENGRSYEQYF. CDR3 DNA: TGCAGCGTGGAGAACGGACGGTCTTACGAGCAGTACTTC. The chain is built from TRBV29-1 and TRBJ2-7, with D unresolved. V was clipped by 6 bases and J by 4 bases, with 16 bases between them. Germline V gene data show CDR1 as SQVTM and CDR2 as ANQGSEA. The CDR3 is made up of 13 amino acids.

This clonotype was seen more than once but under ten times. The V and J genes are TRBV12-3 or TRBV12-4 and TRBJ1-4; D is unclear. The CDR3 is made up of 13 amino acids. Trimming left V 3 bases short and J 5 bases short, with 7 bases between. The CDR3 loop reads CASSFLGNEKLFF. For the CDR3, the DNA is TGTGCCAGCAGTTTCTTGGGAAATGAAAAACTGTTTTTT.

The CDR3 loop is CASSYQASNSPLHF. The CDR3 bases are TGTGCCAGCAGTTACCAGGCCTCCAATTCACCCCTCCACTTT. The V gene is TRBV6-5, the J gene TRBJ1-6, with D unclear. The V and J ends lost 2 bases and 7 bases respectively, with 9 bases between them. This CDR3 has 14 amino acids. CDR1 is MNHEY and CDR2 is SVGAGI in the germline V gene.

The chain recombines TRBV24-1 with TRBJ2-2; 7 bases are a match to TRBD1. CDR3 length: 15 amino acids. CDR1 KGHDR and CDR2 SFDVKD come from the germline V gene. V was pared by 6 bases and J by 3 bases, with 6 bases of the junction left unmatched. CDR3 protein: CATSSTGTDTGELFF. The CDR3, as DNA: TGTGCCACCAGTTCGACAGGGACGGACACCGGGGAGCTGTTTTTT.

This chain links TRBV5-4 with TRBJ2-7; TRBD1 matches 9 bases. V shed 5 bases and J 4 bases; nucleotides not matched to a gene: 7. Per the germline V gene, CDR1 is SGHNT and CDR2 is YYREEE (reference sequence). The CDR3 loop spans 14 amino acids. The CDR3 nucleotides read TGTGCCAGCAGTCGCCGGGACAGGGCTTACGAGCAGTACTTC. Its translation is CASSRRDRAYEQYF.

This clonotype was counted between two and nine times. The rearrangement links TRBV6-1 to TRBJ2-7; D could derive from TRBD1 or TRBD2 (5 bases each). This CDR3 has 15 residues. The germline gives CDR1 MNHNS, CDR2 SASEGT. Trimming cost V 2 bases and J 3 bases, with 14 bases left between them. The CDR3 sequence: CASSEFKGEHYEQYF. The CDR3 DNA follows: TGTGCCAGCAGTGAATTCAAAGGGGAGCACTACGAGCAGTACTTC.